Below are 9 T cell receptor beta chains sequenced from a single sample in a study of cytomegalovirus exposure and HLA in healthy donors. The data were produced by immunoSEQ multiplex PCR, yet TCRdb's version contains in-frame clones alone and is incomplete. The sample has fewer than 350,000 clones; roughly 90% are singletons. Sequences were obtained from PBMCs. These receptors all come from a woman between 18 and 30 years old in good health and CMV-seronegative.

The chain has TRBV29-1 and TRBJ2-7, with TRBD1 matching 8 bases. The CDR3 is 14 residues long. After removal of 5 bases from V and 6 bases from J, the junction contained 12 bases not matched to a gene. Germline V lookup: CDR1 SQVTM, CDR2 ANQGSEA. Written as DNA, the CDR3 is TGCAGCGTTACGACGGGACAGGTCTTTCGCGAGCAGTACTTC. Amino acids: CSVTTGQVFREQYF.

This clone was counted a single time. V is TRBV15 and J is TRBJ2-1, with D uncertain. V dropped 4 bases and J dropped 10 bases, with 14 bases sitting between them. In germline, CDR1 is LNHNV, CDR2 YYDKDF (reference sequence). CDR3 size: 13 residues. The CDR3 is CATSTGDEAEQFF. In DNA, the CDR3 is TGTGCCACCAGCACGGGTGACGAGGCGGAGCAGTTCTTC.

The chain recombines TRBV6-1 with TRBJ2-5; 7 bases agree with TRBD1. Trimming removed 6 bases from V and 3 bases from J; junction bases left unmatched: 4. This CDR3 is built from 13 residues. CDR1 is MNHNS and CDR2 is SASEGT in the germline V gene. CDR3 loop: CASSDRAKETQYF. CDR3 coding DNA: TGTGCCAGCAGCGACAGGGCCAAAGAGACCCAGTACTTC.

Only one count was recorded for this clone. The rearrangement uses TRBV18 and TRBJ1-4; D call uncertain. Germline V gives CDR1 KGHSH, CDR2 LQKENI. Trimming removed 6 bases from V and 8 bases from J, with 16 bases in between. This CDR3 region has 14 residues. The CDR3 loop reads CASSLPGGGEKLFF. In DNA form, the CDR3 reads TGTGCCAGCTCTCTACCGGGCGGCGGGGAAAAACTGTTTTTT.

In this sample, this clone turned up a few times. This chain links TRBV6-6 with TRBJ2-6; 8 nucleotides agree with TRBD1. This CDR3 contains 16 residues. Germline V CDR1 and CDR2: MNHNY, SVGAGI (reference sequence). V shed 10 bases, J shed 0 bases, and the junction held 8 bases outside the gene matches. CDR3 amino acids: CATRDRTSSGANVLTF. The CDR3 nucleotides read TGTGCCACCCGGGACAGGACTTCCTCTGGGGCCAACGTCCTGACTTTC.

The rearrangement uses TRBV6-6 and TRBJ1-2, with a possible D match to TRBD1 (6 bases). Germline V gives CDR1 MNHNY, CDR2 SVGAGI (reference sequence). Trimming took 6 bases from V and 4 from J, leaving 15 bases between them. The CDR3 sequence is 14 residues long. The CDR3 nucleotides are TGTGCCAGCAGCGACAGGCGCCTCGGCTATGGCTACACCTTC. This codes for CASSDRRLGYGYTF.

The chain joins TRBV25-1 to TRBJ2-2, with 8 bases lining up with TRBD2. CDR1 and CDR2 from the germline V gene are MGHDK and SYGVNS. V was clipped by 10 bases and J by 4 bases; unmatched bases: 11. The CDR3 covers 15 residues. The CDR3 DNA follows: TGTGCCACCGAGAAGACCGGGGGGGCCACCGGGGAGCTGTTTTTT. As protein: CATEKTGGATGELFF.

J is TRBJ1-2 and V is TRBV27; maybe TRBD1 (5 bases). The CDR3 runs 16 residues. Germline CDR1 and CDR2: MNHEY and SMNVEV (reference sequence). V gave up 5 bases and J gave up 6 bases, with 22 bases separating them. The CDR3 nucleotides read TGTGCCAGCAGTCTATACAGGAGCTCGGCTATTGATGGCTACACCTTC. This codes for CASSLYRSSAIDGYTF.

The genes are TRBV27 and TRBJ1-5; D is unclear. With 6 bases removed from V and 0 bases from J, the gap between germline ends came to 9 bases. Germline V gives CDR1 MNHEY, CDR2 SMNVEV (reference sequence). The CDR3 covers 14 residues. This CDR3 is CASSRKYSNQPQHF. As DNA, the CDR3 is TGTGCCAGCAGCAGAAAGTATAGCAATCAGCCCCAGCATTTT.